This TCR beta chain comes out of a study of T-cell reconstitution after alpha-beta-depleted transplantation in children. Library preparation (for TCRbeta) was performed with unique molecular identifiers. TCRdb reprocessed the PCR reads via MiXCR and lists one record per CDR3 protein. In the table there are about 600,000 distinct CDR3 sequences, 23% of which are singletons. Germline V gene sequence: CDR1 SEHNR, CDR2 FQNEAQ (reference sequence). The germline V and J ends were trimmed by 2 bases and 1 base, with 8 bases remaining between them. The CDR3 is 14 amino acids. The sequences come from PBMCs, mostly from graft donor cells, collected 360 days after TCRalphabeta/CD19-depleted stem cell transplant. The rearrangement joins TRBV7-9 to TRBJ1-1; no firm D call. This clonotype originated in a boy younger than two who had a stem cell transplant for acute myeloid leukemia, so the T cells may come from the graft donor. Here the CDR3 DNA reads TGTGCCAGCAGCTTACGGGAAACGAACACTGAAGCTTTCTTT. Translating it yields CASSLRETNTEAFF.